These T cell receptor beta chains were read from a single sample in a study of T cell responses to AZD1222 COVID-19 vaccine. The table came from immunoSEQ multiplex PCR; TCRdb's copy has only in-frame clones and leaves some out. The sample records fewer than 110,000 clones, roughly 91% being singletons. Sequenced here: peripheral blood, sampled on day 0 of AZD1222 vaccination. These receptors all stem from an adult in good health. CDR3s include the opening cysteine and the closing phenylalanine or tryptophan. Fields, in order: CDR3 DNA, CDR3 protein, CDR3 length, J gene, clone size, D gene, V gene. The D gene is left open where the match is weak. Size is stated for part of the rows, as once, few or many counts, or as a class when the clone is expanded.

TGCGCCAGCAGCTTGGAACAGGAGCAGTTCTTC	CASSLEQEQFF	11	TRBJ2-1	once	.	TRBV5-1
TGCGCCAGCAGCTTGGTGGCCAGGGGCCTCACAGATACGCAGTATTTT	CASSLVARGLTDTQYF	16	TRBJ2-3	.	.	TRBV5-1
TGCGCCAGCAGCTTGACGGGCGCGAACACCGGGGAGCTGTTTTTT	CASSLTGANTGELFF	15	TRBJ2-2	.	.	TRBV5-1
TGTGCCAGCTCCCCGGAGGGTTCAACATCACTAAAAGATACGCAGTATTTT	CASSPEGSTSLKDTQYF	17	TRBJ2-3	.	.	TRBV18
TGTGCCAGCAGTAGACAGGGTAGCACAGATACGCAGTATTTT	CASSRQGSTDTQYF	14	TRBJ2-3	.	TRBD1	TRBV27
TGTGCCAGCAGCCAAGACCTAGCGACCTACAATGAGCAGTTCTTC	CASSQDLATYNEQFF	15	TRBJ2-1	once	.	TRBV3-1/TRBV3-2
TGTGCCAGCAGTTTAGGCCTAAAAGGAGGCACGCAGTATTTT	CASSLGLKGGTQYF	14	TRBJ2-3	.	.	TRBV28
TGTGCCAGCAGTTTATTGGATGAAGCTTTCTTT	CASSLLDEAFF	11	TRBJ1-1	once	.	TRBV28
TGTGCCAGCAGTTTAACGCACCCCTACTCTGGAAACACCATATATTTT	CASSLTHPYSGNTIYF	16	TRBJ1-3	.	.	TRBV28
TGTGCCAGCAGTCCTCTCTTGGGGGGGCGCAGGTATGGCTACACCTTC	CASSPLLGGRRYGYTF	16	TRBJ1-2	.	.	TRBV28
TGTGCCAGTCAAACCCCTGGGCAGGGATACTATGGCTACACCTTC	CASQTPGQGYYGYTF	15	TRBJ1-2	once	.	TRBV19
TGTGCCAGCAGCCAAGAGTCTATGGACTCTGGAAACACCATATATTTT	CASSQESMDSGNTIYF	16	TRBJ1-3	.	.	TRBV3-1/TRBV3-2
TGTGCCAGCAGCGTAGTGTATGGTGAGCAGTTCTTC	CASSVVYGEQFF	12	TRBJ2-1	.	.	TRBV9
TGTGCCAGCAGCCTGGACGGTAGCTCCTACAATGAGCAGTTCTTC	CASSLDGSSYNEQFF	15	TRBJ2-1	.	.	TRBV5-4
TGTGCCAGCAGTTACTCGTATAGCGGGAGCTCGACTGAGCAGTTCTTC	CASSYSYSGSSTEQFF	16	TRBJ2-1	.	TRBD2	TRBV6-5
TGTGCCAGCAGTGACCAGGGGAAGGGTTACGAGCAGTACTTC	CASSDQGKGYEQYF	14	TRBJ2-7	.	.	TRBV2
TGTGCCAGCAGCTTAGAAGGGCTTGTAGCGGGAGGCTGGGATGAGCAGTTCTTC	CASSLEGLVAGGWDEQFF	18	TRBJ2-1	.	TRBD2	TRBV11-2
TGTGCCAGCAGCGTAGGTAGGCCGAATAATTCACCCCTCCACTTT	CASSVGRPNNSPLHF	15	TRBJ1-6	few	.	TRBV9
TGTGCCAGCAGTTACTCGCCGGGCCTTAATGAAAAACTGTTTTTT	CASSYSPGLNEKLFF	15	TRBJ1-4	.	.	TRBV6-5
TGTGCCAGCAGCTTAAGGGCAGGGACGAGCACTGAAGCTTTCTTT	CASSLRAGTSTEAFF	15	TRBJ1-1	.	.	TRBV7-2
TGTGCCAGCAGCCAAGATGGGGTACTGGGGTTCTTC	CASSQDGVLGFF	12	TRBJ2-1	.	.	TRBV4-2
TGTGCCAGCAGCCAACCGGGGGCGTTTGAGCAGTTCTTC	CASSQPGAFEQFF	13	TRBJ2-1	.	.	TRBV4-2
TGTGCCACCAGTGGAGTCAACACCTACGAGCAGTACTTC	CATSGVNTYEQYF	13	TRBJ2-7	.	.	TRBV24-1
TGTGCCAGCAGCTTAGTAGCAGATACGCAGTATTTT	CASSLVADTQYF	12	TRBJ2-3	.	.	TRBV11-1
TGTGCCACAGGAGGATTCAGGTCTGGAAACACCATATATTTT	CATGGFRSGNTIYF	14	TRBJ1-3	.	.	TRBV28
TGTGCCAGTAGTAAAAGGGGCCGGGGGAACACTGAAGCTTTCTTT	CASSKRGRGNTEAFF	15	TRBJ1-1	.	.	TRBV19
TGTGGGACGAGCTCCTACAATGAGCAGTTCTTC	CGTSSYNEQFF	11	TRBJ2-1	.	.	TRBV3-1/TRBV3-2
TGCGCCAGCAGTGAGCGGCAGCTCAATGAGCAGTTCTTC	CASSERQLNEQFF	13	TRBJ2-1	.	.	TRBV10-2
TGCGCCAGCATCAAGTCCGGGGAGCTGTTTTTT	CASIKSGELFF	11	TRBJ2-2	.	.	TRBV5-1
TGTGCCAGCAGTAGAACTAGCGGGCCCTACGAGCAGTACTTC	CASSRTSGPYEQYF	14	TRBJ2-7	once	TRBD2	TRBV6-5
TGTGCCAGCAGATCAGGACAGGGCAACTATGGCTACACCTTC	CASRSGQGNYGYTF	14	TRBJ1-2	.	TRBD1	TRBV28
TGTGCCAGCAGCTTAATAGCAGGGTACGAGCAGTACTTC	CASSLIAGYEQYF	13	TRBJ2-7	.	.	TRBV7-3
TGCAGCATCTCACAGGGGGCGTTCGATGGCTACACCTTC	CSISQGAFDGYTF	13	TRBJ1-2	.	TRBD1	TRBV29-1
TGTGCCAGCAGTCCGGGACAGTACTCCTATGGCTACACCTTC	CASSPGQYSYGYTF	14	TRBJ1-2	.	TRBD1	TRBV28
TGTGCCAGCAGTGATCGGGGGTCATATAATGAAAAACTGTTTTTT	CASSDRGSYNEKLFF	15	TRBJ1-4	.	.	TRBV2
TGTGCCAGCTCACCACCGGAGACACGGGGAACTGAAGCTTTCTTT	CASSPPETRGTEAFF	15	TRBJ1-1	.	.	TRBV18
TGTGCCAGTGCAAGGGAACGGAACTACGAGCAGTACTTC	CASARERNYEQYF	13	TRBJ2-7	.	.	TRBV19
TGTGCCAGCAGCTTAGGGTCGGAGTGGGACTCCTACGAGCAGTACTTC	CASSLGSEWDSYEQYF	16	TRBJ2-7	.	.	TRBV7-2
TGCGCCAGCAGCCTACAACAGGGACAGGCAATTAATTCACCCCTCCACTTT	CASSLQQGQAINSPLHF	17	TRBJ1-6	.	TRBD1	TRBV5-1
TGTGCCAGCAGCCAACTGTCTGGGACTAGCGGCTCCTACGAGCAGTACTTC	CASSQLSGTSGSYEQYF	17	TRBJ2-7	.	TRBD2	TRBV4-2
TGTGCCAGCAGTGTCCTGACAGGCGGAATGAACACTGAAGCTTTCTTT	CASSVLTGGMNTEAFF	16	TRBJ1-1	.	.	TRBV27
TGTGCCAGCAGCGCGCCGGGGAATTCACCCCTCCACTTT	CASSAPGNSPLHF	13	TRBJ1-6	.	.	TRBV25-1
TGTGCCAGCTCACCAGGCAGGGGAGAGGGAAACACTGAAGCTTTCTTT	CASSPGRGEGNTEAFF	16	TRBJ1-1	.	.	TRBV18
TGCGCCAGCAGCTTTTTGGGGTCCTCCTACGAGCAGTACTTC	CASSFLGSSYEQYF	14	TRBJ2-7	.	.	TRBV5-1
TGTGCCAGCGGATTGACAGGGAACACTGAAGCTTTCTTT	CASGLTGNTEAFF	13	TRBJ1-1	.	.	TRBV11-2
TGCGCCAGCAGCCTTAGGATGGGAGCCGGGACTAGCGGCTACGAGCAGTACTTC	CASSLRMGAGTSGYEQYF	18	TRBJ2-7	.	TRBD2	TRBV4-1
TGTGCCAGCAGTGAACAGGGTGACAGAATCTACGAGCAGTACTTC	CASSEQGDRIYEQYF	15	TRBJ2-7	once	.	TRBV6-1
TGTGCCATCAGGCACGCTAGCGGGAGCTACGAGCAGTACTTC	CAIRHASGSYEQYF	14	TRBJ2-7	.	TRBD2	TRBV10-3
TGTGCCAGCAGCTTGGGGCTCTCCTACGAGCAGTACTTC	CASSLGLSYEQYF	13	TRBJ2-7	.	.	TRBV7-2
TGTGCCAGCAGCTTAGTCCCCGGGTTGGTCGGCACTGAAGCTTTCTTT	CASSLVPGLVGTEAFF	16	TRBJ1-1	.	.	TRBV7-9
TGTGCCAGCAGATTCTACCATTTTGGGCCGGCGCAGAACACTGAAGCTTTCTTT	CASRFYHFGPAQNTEAFF	18	TRBJ1-1	.	.	TRBV2
TGTGCCAGCTCACCACCTCCAGGGGGCGCTTACGCAGCGGGAGATCTCTACGAGCAGTACTTC	CASSPPPGGAYAAGDLYEQYF	21	TRBJ2-7	.	.	TRBV18